The rows below give T cell receptor beta chains drawn from one sample of a study of T cell repertoires in cytomegalovirus infection. In TCRdb, the reads were re-called with MiXCR into one record per CDR3 protein. Of about 58,000 distinct CDR3 sequences in the sample, 20% to 25% were seen once. Their target antigens are unknown. The source was CD8+ T cells from cultured PBMCs, collected from culture after CMV antigen stimulation. Receptors originate from a human donor in good health (CMV status not recorded). Some clones in this sample may be carry-over from other donors' samples. CDR3s include the opening cysteine and the closing phenylalanine or tryptophan. D genes are given only for firm matches.

TRBV28	TRBD1	CASSRGRTGGTDTQYF
TRBV6-5	-	CASSWGLQGELEYGYTF
TRBV6-8	-	CASSLTGTYGYTF
TRBV7-2	-	CASSLSRGRYEQYF
TRBV10-3	-	CAISEPTYEQYF
TRBV7-2	-	CASSRAYEQYF
TRBV4-2	TRBD2	CASSQDGASGGGKETQYF
TRBV7-6	TRBD1	CASSLRTGRNTEAFF
TRBV6-1	-	CASKGRNRSFSGANVLTF
TRBV7-3	TRBD1	CASSQQGARRDPHEQYF
TRBV11-2	-	CASSLWIGELFF
TRBV6-1	-	CASSPGQGGSPLHF
TRBV6-1	-	CASRTTYEQYF
TRBV19	-	CASSISGLETQYF
TRBV7-9	TRBD2	CASSPGRSGWTDTQYF
TRBV7-2	-	CASTRGSGWMAEAFF
TRBV20-1	-	CSATPLRLNYGYTF
TRBV12-3/TRBV12-4	-	CASSLARANEQFF
TRBV7-2	-	CASSFPRRSRGGNEQFF
TRBV4-3	-	CASSQDTGEAYEQYF
TRBV29-1	-	CSVPKEMGGYTF
TRBV6-2/TRBV6-3	-	CASSSGRREFNYGYTF
TRBV28	TRBD1	CASFPEGAGYSNQPQHF
TRBV18	-	CASSHSADPYEQYF
TRBV20-1	-	CSARDPEAVSYEQYF
TRBV6-5	TRBD2	CASSVSLAGPGELFF
TRBV7-8	-	CASSLGRGGGNTIYF
TRBV4-1	TRBD1	CASSQLTGLNTEAFF
TRBV14	TRBD2	CASSLRTSGASRDEQFF
TRBV7-9	-	CASSRTYEQYF
TRBV7-9	-	CASSLEWEQFF
TRBV11-1	-	CASSLVGQNGEQYF
TRBV11-1	-	CASTSNRVLGAFF
TRBV11-2	-	CASSQRAGSYNEQFF
TRBV19	-	CASSIMKGRTEAFF
TRBV19	TRBD1	CASSTRDSSGETQYF
TRBV4-3	-	CASSQDIATDEQFF
TRBV6-1	TRBD2	CASTTMAGGYNEQFF
TRBV19	TRBD1	CASSPGTGENYGYTF
TRBV24-1	TRBD2	CATSLSGTSGRNEQFF
TRBV7-9	-	CASSLLGHNEQFF
TRBV7-8	TRBD2	CASSLPSGGNYEQYF
TRBV7-2	-	CASSPLRAGTGELFF
TRBV12-3/TRBV12-4	-	CASSSFRGSSTEAFF
TRBV4-2	-	CASSQERLECRSYEQYF
TRBV6-2/TRBV6-3	-	CASSYLRDTDTQYF
TRBV7-8	TRBD2	CASSLRAGDEQYF
TRBV7-6	TRBD1	CASSSGTVGRTEAFF
TRBV28	-	CASSPPGFSYEQYF
TRBV12-3/TRBV12-4	-	CASSFERVDEQYF
TRBV6-1	-	CASNPVWTTQETQYF
TRBV6-2/TRBV6-3	-	CASSGLWDIQYF
TRBV28	-	CASSINSGFEYF
TRBV6-1	TRBD1	CASSERGRGYSNQPQHF